This T cell receptor beta chain was found in a study of CD8+ T cells in alopecia areata. Study context: C3H/HeJ donors with spontaneous alopecia, roughly 6-13 months old, supplied skin grafts to roughly 7-11-week-old female C3H/HeJ mice. Study-level points and caveats: Whereas mice showed it more clearly, TCR sharing across patients was murkier, possibly because of HLA. Alphabeta T cells residing in normal skin are also sequenced in scalp samples. Greater clonality was observed in lesional scalp samples, especially alopecia totalis/universalis, versus normal scalp.

Extraction and reverse transcription of RNA yielded cDNA as the sequencing template. Produced via immunoSEQ multiplex PCR; TCRdb's table is partial and in-frame only. Sampling found 200,000 to 300,000 clones, none seen once. This CDR3 contains 16 residues. Germline values: CDR1 GKSSPN, CDR2 SITVG. With respect to this clone: Its antigen is unidentified. The genes and germline here are from mouse. The DNA ends 4 residues before the CDR3 does, and the rest of the CDR3 is filled in from the germline J gene.

CD4, CD8alpha, NKG2D, NKG2ACE and other markers were used to sort pooled cutaneous lymph node cells. The sample consisted of CD4+ T cells sorted from a lymph node. The sequence was collected from a C3H/HeJ mouse with alopecia areata. This mouse strain has H2-k as its MHC haplotype. The chain joins TRBV31 to TRBJ2-7; 14 bases match TRBD2. The covered CDR3 bases are TGTGCCTGGAGTCTATTCGGGACTGGGGGGGCGTAT. Amino acid sequence: CAWSLFGTGGAY. The full CDR3 sequence reads CAWSLFGTGGAYEQYF. Full variable domain (outside the CDR3, taken from reference TRBV31 and TRBJ2-7): AQTIHQWPVAEIKAVGSPLSLGCTIKGKSSPNLYWYWQATGGTLQQLFYSITVGQVESVVQLNLSASRPKDDQFILSTEKLLLSHSGFYLCAWSLFGTGGAYEQYFGPGTRLTVL.